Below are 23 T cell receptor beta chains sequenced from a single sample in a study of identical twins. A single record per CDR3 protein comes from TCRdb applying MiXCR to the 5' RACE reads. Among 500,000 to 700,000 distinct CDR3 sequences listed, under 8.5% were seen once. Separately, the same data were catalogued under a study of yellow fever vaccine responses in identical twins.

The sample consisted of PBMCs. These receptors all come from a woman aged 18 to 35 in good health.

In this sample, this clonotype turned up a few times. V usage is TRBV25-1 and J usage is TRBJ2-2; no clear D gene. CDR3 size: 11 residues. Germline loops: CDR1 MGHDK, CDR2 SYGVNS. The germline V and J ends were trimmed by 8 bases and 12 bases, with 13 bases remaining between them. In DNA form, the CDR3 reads TGTGCCAGCCACTCCATAGGGCAGCTGTTTTTT. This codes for CASHSIGQLFF.

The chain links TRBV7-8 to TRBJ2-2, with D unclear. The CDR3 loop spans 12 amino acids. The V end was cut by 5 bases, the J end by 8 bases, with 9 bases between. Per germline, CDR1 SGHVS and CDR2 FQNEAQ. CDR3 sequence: CASSRSMGELFF. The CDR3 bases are TGTGCCAGCAGCCGCAGTATGGGGGAGCTGTTTTTT.

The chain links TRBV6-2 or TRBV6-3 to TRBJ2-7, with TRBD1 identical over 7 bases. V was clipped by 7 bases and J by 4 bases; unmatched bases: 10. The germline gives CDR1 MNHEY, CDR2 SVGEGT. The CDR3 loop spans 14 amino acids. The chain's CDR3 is CASNHGQATYEQYF. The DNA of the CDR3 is TGTGCCAGCAACCACGGACAGGCCACATACGAGCAGTACTTC.

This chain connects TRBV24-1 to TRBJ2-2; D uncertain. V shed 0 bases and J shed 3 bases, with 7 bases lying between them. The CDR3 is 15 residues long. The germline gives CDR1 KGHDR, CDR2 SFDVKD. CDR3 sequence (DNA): TGTGCCACCAGTGATTTGCAGACTCACACCGGGGAGCTGTTTTTT. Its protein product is CATSDLQTHTGELFF.

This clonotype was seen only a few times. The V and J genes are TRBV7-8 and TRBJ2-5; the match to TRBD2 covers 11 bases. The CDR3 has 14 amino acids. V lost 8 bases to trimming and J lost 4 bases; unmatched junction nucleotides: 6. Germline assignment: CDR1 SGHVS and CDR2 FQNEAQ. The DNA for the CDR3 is TGTGCCAGCCAAGAGACTAGCGGGATAGAGACCCAGTACTTC. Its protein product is CASQETSGIETQYF. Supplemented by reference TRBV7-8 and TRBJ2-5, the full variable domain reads GAGVSQSPRYKVAKRGQDVALRCDPISGHVSLFWYQQALGQGPEFLTYFQNEAQLDKSGLPSDRFFAERPEGSVSTLKIQRTQQEDSAVYLCASQETSGIETQYFGPGTRLLVL.

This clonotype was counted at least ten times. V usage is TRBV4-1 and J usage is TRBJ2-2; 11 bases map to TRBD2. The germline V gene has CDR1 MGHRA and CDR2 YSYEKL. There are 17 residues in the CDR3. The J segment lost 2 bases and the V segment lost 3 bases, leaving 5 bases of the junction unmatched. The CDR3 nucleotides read TGCGCCAGCAGCCAGATTACTAGCGGGGGTAACACCGGGGAGCTGTTTTTT. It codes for CASSQITSGGNTGELFF.

Here the CDR3 reads CSARDFTSGRAVSISTDTQYF. The CDR3 DNA sequence: TGCAGTGCTAGAGATTTCACTAGCGGGAGGGCCGTGAGTATAAGCACAGATACGCAGTATTTT. The chain couples TRBV20-1 to TRBJ2-3; 13 bases match TRBD2. The CDR3 spans 21 residues. The J segment lost 0 bases and the V segment lost 0 bases, leaving 15 bases of the junction unmatched. Germline V gene lookup returns CDR1 DFQATT and CDR2 SNEGSKA (reference sequence).

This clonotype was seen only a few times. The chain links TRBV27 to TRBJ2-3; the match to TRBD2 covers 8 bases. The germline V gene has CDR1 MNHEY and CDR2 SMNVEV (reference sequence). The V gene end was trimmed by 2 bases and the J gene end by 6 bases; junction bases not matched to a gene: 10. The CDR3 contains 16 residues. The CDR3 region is CASSLRSGSIIDTQYF. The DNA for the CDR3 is TGTGCCAGCAGTTTACGAAGCGGGAGTATTATTGATACGCAGTATTTT.

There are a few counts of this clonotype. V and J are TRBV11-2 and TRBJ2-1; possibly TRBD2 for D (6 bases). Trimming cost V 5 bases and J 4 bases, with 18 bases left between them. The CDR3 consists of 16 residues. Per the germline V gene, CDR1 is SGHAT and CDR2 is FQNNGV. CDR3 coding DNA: TGTGCCAGCAGCCCCGTCGGTAGCGGAAAGTACAATGAGCAGTTCTTC. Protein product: CASSPVGSGKYNEQFF. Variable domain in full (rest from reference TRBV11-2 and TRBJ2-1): EAGVAQSPRYKIIEKRQSVAFWCNPISGHATLYWYQQILGQGPKLLIQFQNNGVVDDSQLPKDRFSAERLKGVDSTLKIQPAKLEDSAVYLCASSPVGSGKYNEQFFGPGTRLTVL.

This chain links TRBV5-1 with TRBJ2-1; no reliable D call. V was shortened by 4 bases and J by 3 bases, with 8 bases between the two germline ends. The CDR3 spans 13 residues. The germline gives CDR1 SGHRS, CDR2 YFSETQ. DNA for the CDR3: TGCGCCAGCAGCACCGCCATCTACAATGAGCAGTTCTTC. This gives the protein CASSTAIYNEQFF.

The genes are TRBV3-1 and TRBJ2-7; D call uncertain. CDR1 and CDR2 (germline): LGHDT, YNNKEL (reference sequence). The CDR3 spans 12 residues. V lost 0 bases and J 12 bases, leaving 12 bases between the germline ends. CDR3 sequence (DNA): TGTGCCAGCAGCCAAGACGGAGCTCCCTGGTACTTC. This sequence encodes CASSQDGAPWYF.

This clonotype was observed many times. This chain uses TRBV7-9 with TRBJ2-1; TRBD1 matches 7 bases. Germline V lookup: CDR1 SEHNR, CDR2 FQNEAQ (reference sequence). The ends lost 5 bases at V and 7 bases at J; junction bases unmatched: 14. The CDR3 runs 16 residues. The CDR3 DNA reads TGTGCCAGCAGCGTGGCCGACAGGGTTCTTAATAATGAGCAGTTCTTC. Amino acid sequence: CASSVADRVLNNEQFF. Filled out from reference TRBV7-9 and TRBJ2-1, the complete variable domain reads DTGVSQNPRHKITKRGQNVTFRCDPISEHNRLYWYRQTLGQGPEFLTYFQNEAQLEKSRLLSDRFSAERPKGSFSTLEIQRTEQGDSAMYLCASSVADRVLNNEQFFGPGTRLTVL.

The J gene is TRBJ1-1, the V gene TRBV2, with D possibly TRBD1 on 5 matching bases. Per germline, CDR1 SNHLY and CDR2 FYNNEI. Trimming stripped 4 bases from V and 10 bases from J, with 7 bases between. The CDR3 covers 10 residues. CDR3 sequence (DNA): TGTGCCAGCAGTGTTGGGGCAGCTTTCTTT. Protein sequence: CASSVGAAFF.

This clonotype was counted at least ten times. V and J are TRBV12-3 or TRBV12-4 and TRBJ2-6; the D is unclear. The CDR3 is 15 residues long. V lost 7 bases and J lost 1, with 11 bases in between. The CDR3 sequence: CASTASGSGANVLTF. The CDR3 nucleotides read TGTGCCAGCACAGCATCTGGGTCTGGGGCCAACGTCCTGACTTTC.

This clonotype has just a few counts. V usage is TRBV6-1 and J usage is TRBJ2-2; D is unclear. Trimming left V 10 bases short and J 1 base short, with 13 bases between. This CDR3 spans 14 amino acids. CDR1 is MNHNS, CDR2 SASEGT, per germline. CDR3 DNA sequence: TGTGCCACCCTAGGGCCGATGAACACCGGGGAGCTGTTTTTT. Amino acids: CATLGPMNTGELFF.

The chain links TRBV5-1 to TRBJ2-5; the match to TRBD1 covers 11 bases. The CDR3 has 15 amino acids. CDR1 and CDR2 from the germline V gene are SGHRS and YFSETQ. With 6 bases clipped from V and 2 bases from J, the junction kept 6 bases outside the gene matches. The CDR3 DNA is TGCGCCAGCAAAGGGACAGGGGGGAAGCAAGAGACCCAGTACTTC. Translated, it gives CASKGTGGKQETQYF.

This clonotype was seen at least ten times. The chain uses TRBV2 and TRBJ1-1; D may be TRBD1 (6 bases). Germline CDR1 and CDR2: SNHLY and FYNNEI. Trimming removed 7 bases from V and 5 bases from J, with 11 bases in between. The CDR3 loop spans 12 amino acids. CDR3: CASTVQGTEAFF. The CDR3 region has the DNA TGTGCCAGCACCGTCCAGGGGACTGAAGCTTTCTTT.

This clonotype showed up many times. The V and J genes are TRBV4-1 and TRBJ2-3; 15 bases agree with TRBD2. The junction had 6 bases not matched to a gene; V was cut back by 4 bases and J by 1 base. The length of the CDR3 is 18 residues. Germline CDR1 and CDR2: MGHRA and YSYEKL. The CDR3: CASSLRTSGGAGTDTQYF. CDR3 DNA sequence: TGCGCCAGCAGCCTTCGGACTAGCGGGGGGGCAGGCACAGATACGCAGTATTTT.

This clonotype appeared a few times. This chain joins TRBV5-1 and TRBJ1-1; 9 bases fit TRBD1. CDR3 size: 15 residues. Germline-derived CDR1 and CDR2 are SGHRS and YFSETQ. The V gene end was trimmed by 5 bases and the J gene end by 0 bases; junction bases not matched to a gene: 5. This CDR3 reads CASRGQGNLNTEAFF. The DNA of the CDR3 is TGCGCCAGCAGAGGACAGGGGAACCTGAACACTGAAGCTTTCTTT.

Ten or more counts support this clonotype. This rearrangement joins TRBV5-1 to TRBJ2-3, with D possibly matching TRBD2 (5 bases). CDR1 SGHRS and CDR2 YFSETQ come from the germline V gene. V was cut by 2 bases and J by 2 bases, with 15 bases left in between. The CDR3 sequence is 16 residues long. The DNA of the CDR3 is TGCGCCAGCAGCTTCGTTACGGGGAGTAACACAGATACGCAGTATTTT. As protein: CASSFVTGSNTDTQYF.

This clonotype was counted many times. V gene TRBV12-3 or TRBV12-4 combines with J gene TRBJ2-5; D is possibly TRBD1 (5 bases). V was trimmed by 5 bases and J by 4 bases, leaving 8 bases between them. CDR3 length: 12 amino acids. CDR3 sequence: CASSRQGETQYF. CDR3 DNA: TGTGCCAGCAGTCGCCAGGGAGAGACCCAGTACTTC.

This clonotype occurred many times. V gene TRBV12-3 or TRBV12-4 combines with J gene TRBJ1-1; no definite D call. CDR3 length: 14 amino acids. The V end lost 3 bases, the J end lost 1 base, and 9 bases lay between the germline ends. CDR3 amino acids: CASSLQRRNTEAFF. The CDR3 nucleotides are TGTGCCAGCAGTTTGCAGAGGAGGAACACTGAAGCTTTCTTT.

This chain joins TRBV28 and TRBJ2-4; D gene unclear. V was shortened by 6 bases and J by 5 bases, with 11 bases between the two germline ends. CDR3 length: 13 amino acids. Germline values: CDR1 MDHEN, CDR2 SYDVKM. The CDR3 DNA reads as TGTGCCAGCAGCCAGACCATCCAAAACATTCAGTACTTC. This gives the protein CASSQTIQNIQYF. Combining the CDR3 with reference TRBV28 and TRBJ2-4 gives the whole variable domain DVKVTQSSRYLVKRTGEKVFLECVQDMDHENMFWYRQDPGLGLRLIYFSYDVKMKEKGDIPEGYSVSREKKERFSLILESASTNQTSMYLCASSQTIQNIQYFGAGTRLSVL.